This T cell receptor beta chain stems from a study of T cells in Graves' hyperthyroidism and ophthalmopathy. V shed 4 bases, J shed 7 bases, and the junction held 8 bases outside the gene matches. This CDR3 is built from 15 residues. CDR1 and CDR2 (germline): LNHDA, SQIVND (reference sequence). Researchers amplified the TCR beta CDR3 regions from RNA transcripts. A first-round RT-PCR of the TCR CDR3 used the HTBI primer set. TCRdb fed the multiplex PCR reads into MiXCR, producing one record per CDR3 protein. The top ten hold over 10% of the sample, which has 400,000 to 500,000 distinct CDR3 sequences, over 12% seen once.

The sequencing sample was made of blood. This chain links TRBV19 with TRBJ2-1; 9 bases are shared with TRBD1. The receptor comes from a man in his late teens or twenties with Graves' ophthalmopathy. For the CDR3, the DNA is TGTGCCAGTAGTACGACAGGGGGTGAGTGGAATGAGCAGTTCTTC. This sequence encodes CASSTTGGEWNEQFF.